Shown below are 5 T cell receptor beta chains from a single sample sequenced in a study of T-cell reconstitution after alpha-beta-depleted transplantation in children. Library preparation (for TCRbeta) was performed with unique molecular identifiers. TCRdb reprocessed the PCR reads with MiXCR, giving one entry per CDR3 protein. The sample includes 170,000 or so distinct CDR3 sequences, roughly 7.5% seen only once; the top ten take about 3%. Sequences were derived from PBMCs from the stem cell graft donor, sampled from the stem cell graft. The source is a human donor who donated a stem cell graft to a child with Wiskott-Aldrich syndrome.

In this sample, this clonotype turned up many times. The chain recombines TRBV11-1 with TRBJ1-2, with 9 bases identical to TRBD1. Unmatched junction bases numbered 20, after V lost 5 bases and J lost 4 bases. Germline CDR1 and CDR2: SGHAT and FQDESV (reference sequence). The CDR3 spans 19 residues. CDR3 protein: CASSVIVPGQGLQFYGYTF. For the CDR3, the DNA is TGTGCCAGCAGCGTAATCGTTCCGGGACAGGGCCTGCAATTCTATGGCTACACCTTC.

This clonotype was counted only a few times. The V gene is TRBV20-1, the J gene TRBJ2-7; TRBD2 matches at 7 bases. The junction had 9 bases not matched to a gene; V was cut back by 0 bases and J by 4 bases. The CDR3 totals 15 residues. Germline CDR1 DFQATT, CDR2 SNEGSKA (reference sequence). CDR3 sequence (DNA): TGCAGTGCTAGAGAGTGGGCTAGCGGAGAGTACGAGCAGTACTTC. Protein sequence: CSAREWASGEYEQYF.

This clonotype came up many times. This chain uses TRBV4-1 with TRBJ1-4, with TRBD1 matching 7 bases. Germline V CDR1 and CDR2: MGHRA, YSYEKL. The CDR3 sequence is 15 residues long. The V segment lost 5 bases and the J segment 3 bases; nucleotides outside the gene matches: 6. The CDR3 spells CASSTYRGPNEKLFF. The DNA for the CDR3 is TGCGCCAGCAGCACGTACAGGGGACCTAATGAAAAACTGTTTTTT.

This clonotype was observed many times. J is TRBJ2-3 and V is TRBV10-3; D may be TRBD2 (5 bases). The V gene's germline CDR1 is ENHRY and CDR2 SYGVKD. The CDR3 is made up of 12 amino acids. V lost 6 bases and J lost 5, with 9 bases in between. The CDR3 DNA is TGTGCCATCAGCCTACTAGGAGATACGCAGTATTTT. This translates into CAISLLGDTQYF.

This clonotype was recorded at least ten times. The rearrangement links TRBV6-5 to TRBJ2-7, with 9 bases aligning to TRBD1. J lost 6 bases, V lost 0 bases, and 12 bases had no gene match. The CDR3 loop spans 17 amino acids. Germline V gene data show CDR1 as MNHEY and CDR2 as SVGAGI. The CDR3 DNA follows: TGTGCCAGCAGTTACTCGAGAGCCGGACAGGGGAACTTCGAGCAGTACTTC. As protein: CASSYSRAGQGNFEQYF.